The text below deals with one T cell receptor (beta chain). Profiled with immunoSEQ multiplex PCR; TCRdb holds only in-frame clones, not every one. Found here are some 74,000 clones, roughly 82% of them singletons; the top ten hold 6.9%. This entry comes from a study of OX40 agonist ivuxolimab in advanced cancers. Study-wide background: Dose-escalation patients suffered from hepatocellular carcinoma, melanoma, renal cell or head and neck cancer.

V lost 0 bases, J lost 7 bases, and 5 bases stayed unmatched. The germline V gene has CDR1 MNHEY and CDR2 SVGAGI. The CDR3 is 15 amino acids. The source of this sequence is an adult with an advanced solid tumor such as melanoma, head and neck, liver or kidney cancer. The rearrangement links TRBV6-5 to TRBJ1-4; 7 bases match TRBD1. The sequences come from CD4+ or CD8+ T cells sorted from blood, collected in a trial of the OX40 agonist ivuxolimab. The CDR3 DNA follows: TGTGCCAGCAGTTACTCTCCAGGGGGAGCTGAAAAACTGTTTTTT. This gives the protein CASSYSPGGAEKLFF.